A single sample is the source of the 8 T cell receptor beta chains below, sequenced in a study of T-cell reconstitution after alpha-beta-depleted transplantation in children. Unique molecular identifiers were used in preparing the TCRbeta library. One entry per CDR3 protein, called by TCRdb with MiXCR from the PCR reads. The sample consists of more than 550,000 distinct CDR3 sequences, about 11% of them appearing once. This sample comprised PBMCs from the stem cell graft donor, obtained from the stem cell graft. The receptors were gathered from a human donor who donated a stem cell graft to a child with acute myeloid leukemia.

This chain connects TRBV18 to TRBJ1-1, with 7 nucleotides matching TRBD1. This CDR3 comprises 14 residues. J was trimmed by 6 bases and V by 1 base; bases with no gene match: 5. Germline CDR1 is KGHSH and CDR2 is LQKENI. This CDR3 reads CASSPQGADAEAFF. CDR3 bases: TGTGCCAGCTCACCACAGGGGGCGGACGCTGAAGCTTTCTTT.

The sample holds a few counts of this clonotype. V is TRBV20-1 and J is TRBJ1-6, with a possible D match to TRBD1 (6 bases). The CDR3 spans 15 residues. Germline V lookup: CDR1 DFQATT, CDR2 SNEGSKA (reference sequence). V gave up 1 base and J gave up 5 bases, with 12 bases separating them. The chain's CDR3 is CSARAGGGNNSPLHF. The CDR3 bases are TGCAGTGCTAGAGCGGGTGGGGGCAATAATTCACCCCTCCACTTT.

The chain joins TRBV29-1 to TRBJ2-7; the match to TRBD1 covers 8 bases. CDR3 length equals 13 residues. The junction had 10 bases not matched to a gene; V was cut back by 7 bases and J by 5 bases. Germline CDR1 reads SQVTM; CDR2 reads ANQGSEA. CDR3 in amino acids: CSAAGQEGHEQYF. The CDR3 DNA reads as TGCAGCGCTGCGGGACAGGAGGGCCACGAGCAGTACTTC.

This clonotype has a count of ten or more. V is TRBV7-9 and J is TRBJ2-3, with D hard to call. CDR3 length: 14 residues. The germline V gene has CDR1 SEHNR and CDR2 FQNEAQ (reference sequence). The ends were cut back, 1 base at V and 2 bases at J, with 7 bases in the middle. The CDR3 spells CASSLDSYTDTQYF. The DNA of the CDR3 is TGTGCCAGCAGCTTAGACAGTTACACAGATACGCAGTATTTT.

This clonotype was recorded a few times. The chain employs TRBV6-1 and TRBJ1-5; 7 positions agree with TRBD1. Germline V gene lookup returns CDR1 MNHNS and CDR2 SASEGT. The CDR3 has 14 residues. V shed 6 bases and J 1 base; nucleotides not matched to a gene: 3. The CDR3 sequence: CASRGTASNQPQHF. The CDR3 nucleotides read TGTGCCAGCAGGGGGACAGCGAGCAATCAGCCCCAGCATTTT.

This clonotype was seen a few times. The chain employs TRBV24-1 and TRBJ2-5; a weak D match, TRBD2 (7 bases). The V and J ends lost 2 bases and 2 bases respectively, with 11 bases between them. In germline, CDR1 is KGHDR, CDR2 SFDVKD. The CDR3 extends over 15 amino acids. The CDR3 loop reads CATSDSGGRQETQYF. The CDR3 region has the DNA TGTGCCACCAGTGATTCGGGGGGCAGGCAAGAGACCCAGTACTTC.

For this clonotype: Since no conserved phenylalanine or tryptophan closes the CDR3, a read error is the likely cause. This chain uses TRBV27 with TRBJ2-7; 9 bases align to TRBD2. CDR3 length: 15 residues. CDR1 and CDR2 from the germline V gene are MNHEY and SMNVEV (reference sequence). Unmatched junction bases numbered 3, after V lost 2 bases and J lost 1 base. CDR3 in amino acids: CASSLGAGGSYEQYL. The DNA of the CDR3 is TGTGCCAGCAGTTTAGGGGCGGGAGGGTCCTACGAGCAGTACTTG.

This clonotype was found a few times. The chain has TRBV6-5 and TRBJ2-1; tentative D call: TRBD2 (6 bases). V lost 8 bases, J lost 7 bases, and 15 bases lay in between. From germline, CDR1 is MNHEY and CDR2 SVGAGI. The CDR3 runs 13 residues. CDR3 bases: TGTGCCAGCTTCGGCTTTCGGGAGAATGAGCAGTTCTTC. Translation: CASFGFRENEQFF.